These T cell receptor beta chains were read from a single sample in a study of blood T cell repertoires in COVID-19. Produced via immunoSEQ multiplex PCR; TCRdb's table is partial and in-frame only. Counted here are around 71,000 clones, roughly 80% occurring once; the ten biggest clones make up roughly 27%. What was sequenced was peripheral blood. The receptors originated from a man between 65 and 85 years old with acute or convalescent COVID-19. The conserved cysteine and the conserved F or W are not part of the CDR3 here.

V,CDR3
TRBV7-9,ASSLWREDEKLF
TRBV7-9,ASSLYESSSYEQY
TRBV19,ASSPPTWSEGRLAGNIQY
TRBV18,ASSPRKGDNEQF
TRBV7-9,ASSLAGGSRDTQY
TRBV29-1,SVERREKLF
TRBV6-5,ASRVAGSYNEQF
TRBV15,ATSWEQGAPEAF
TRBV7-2,ASSLPLPRTYEQY
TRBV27,ASSAGHPSGANVLT
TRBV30,AWSVGDRQNTEAF
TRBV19,ASTGKPGINEQF
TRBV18,ASSPMAGADEQY
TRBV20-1,SASDEVGPGTSGRLKRF
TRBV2,ASSRDSYEQY
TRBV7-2,ASRVQGTTNEKLF
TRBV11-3,ASSLGESYEQY
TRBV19,ASSIRQIYNEQF
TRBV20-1,SASRPGINNSPLH
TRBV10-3,AISPEEGHMETQY
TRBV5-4,ASSLSGEQY
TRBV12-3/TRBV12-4,ASRSGDYTEAF
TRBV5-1,ASSLEVQLSLGEKLF
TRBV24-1,ATSDPSPNEQF
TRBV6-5,ASRRDRRQETQY
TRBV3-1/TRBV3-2,ASSPDSRLGGYT
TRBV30,AWSSDQGQY
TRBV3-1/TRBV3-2,ASSRLAGGLNEQF
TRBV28,ASRPPLTTGEQY
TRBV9,ASSVVADSYEQY
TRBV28,ASSSSGDQPQH
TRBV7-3,ASSLGLAGDQF
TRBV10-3,AISESKEQF
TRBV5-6,ASSYNDGYT
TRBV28,ASRRSGGKNIQY
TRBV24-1,ATSDSDRAGRPQH
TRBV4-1,ASSQASEPDTGELF
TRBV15,ATSRGGPDTQY
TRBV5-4,ASSFEAGYTEAF
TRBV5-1,ASSFTVDNEQF
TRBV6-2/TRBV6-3,ASRPTSVKNIQY
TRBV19,ASSATGVKAQY
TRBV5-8,ASSSEGDRGYNEQF
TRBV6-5,ASSYLRTGELF
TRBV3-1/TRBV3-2,ASSLSGELF
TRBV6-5,ASSPTGRLNTEAF
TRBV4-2,ASSSRDYNEQF
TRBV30,AWGNGLAGTDTQY
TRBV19,ASSLQGAGETQY
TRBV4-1,ASSQYRASYEQY
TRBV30,AWRGLNYEQY
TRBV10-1,ASSDVRGEQY
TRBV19,ASSISREVQY
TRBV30,AWSGTSGNEQF
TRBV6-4,ASSERTGANYGYT